The sequence of this T cell receptor (beta chain) was determined in a study of identical twins. Study-wide findings and caveats: Partly confounded zero-insertion analyses could result from invariant MAIT and iNKT cells.

This clonotype has only a few counts. The antigen is unknown. TCRdb reprocessed the 5' RACE reads with MiXCR, giving one entry per CDR3 protein. Of hundreds of thousands of distinct CDR3 sequences in the sample, around 6% are singletons; the top ten hold roughly 2%. The CDR3 spans 17 residues. CDR1 and CDR2 from the germline V gene are LNHDA and SQIVND (reference sequence). Trimming took 7 bases from V and 7 from J, leaving 26 bases between them. Every donor was a healthy Caucasian. J is TRBJ2-1 and V is TRBV19; either TRBD1 or TRBD2 may supply D (6 bases each). The sequence was obtained from a young man in good health. What was sequenced was naive T cells sorted from blood. Here the CDR3 reads CASTYRVAGLDRNEQFF. In nucleotides, the CDR3 is TGTGCCAGTACATACAGGGTGGCGGGATTAGATAGAAATGAGCAGTTCTTC.